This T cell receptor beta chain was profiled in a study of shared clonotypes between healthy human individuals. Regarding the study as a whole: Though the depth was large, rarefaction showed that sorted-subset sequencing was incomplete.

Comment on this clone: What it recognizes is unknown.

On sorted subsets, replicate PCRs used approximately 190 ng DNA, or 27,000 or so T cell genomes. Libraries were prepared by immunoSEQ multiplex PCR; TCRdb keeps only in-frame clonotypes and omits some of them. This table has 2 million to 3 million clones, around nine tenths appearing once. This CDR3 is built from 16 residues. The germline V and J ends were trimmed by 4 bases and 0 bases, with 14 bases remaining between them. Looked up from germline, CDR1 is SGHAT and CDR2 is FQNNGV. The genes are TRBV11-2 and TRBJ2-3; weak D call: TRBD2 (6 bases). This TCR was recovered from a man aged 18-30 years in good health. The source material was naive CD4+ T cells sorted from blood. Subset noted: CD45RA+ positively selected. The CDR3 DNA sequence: TGTGCCAGCAGCTGGATGGCGGGACCTAGCACAGATACGCAGTATTTT. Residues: CASSWMAGPSTDTQYF. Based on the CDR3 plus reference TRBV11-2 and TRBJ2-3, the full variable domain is EAGVAQSPRYKIIEKRQSVAFWCNPISGHATLYWYQQILGQGPKLLIQFQNNGVVDDSQLPKDRFSAERLKGVDSTLKIQPAKLEDSAVYLCASSWMAGPSTDTQYFGPGTRLTVL.